This TCR beta chain was identified during a study of T-cell reconstitution after alpha-beta-depleted transplantation in children. Molecular barcoding with unique molecular identifiers was used for the TCRbeta library. TCRdb reprocessed the PCR reads via MiXCR and lists one record per CDR3 protein. The data contain approximately 270,000 distinct CDR3 sequences, 9.9% of them seen just once; the ten biggest clones take up around 10%. This receptor was obtained from a human donor who donated a stem cell graft to a child with SCID. Sequences were derived from PBMCs from the stem cell graft donor, sampled from the stem cell graft.

The CDR3, as DNA: TGTGCCAGCAGTGAACCACAGGGGCGAGAGACCCAGTACTTC. It codes for CASSEPQGRETQYF. This chain connects TRBV25-1 to TRBJ2-5; 7 nucleotides agree with TRBD1. This CDR3 is 14 amino acids long. CDR1 and CDR2 from the germline V gene are MGHDK and SYGVNS. Trimming took 2 bases from V and 4 from J; bases not matched to a gene: 4.